This T cell receptor (beta chain) was documented in a study of T cell responses to AZD1222 COVID-19 vaccine. General study findings and limits: At baseline, just 6 or 7 AZD1222 recipients tested seropositive. Females outnumbered males among donors, who were mostly white British; clonal diversity was possibly underestimated. No day 14 peak samples; only post-peak repertoires were characterized.

Some clones are missing from TCRdb's copy, which holds only in-frame ones; the method was immunoSEQ multiplex PCR. This table has about 140,000 clones, over 75% appearing once. Germline V gene data show CDR1 as SGHAT and CDR2 as FQNNGV. Trimming removed 4 bases from V and 10 bases from J; junction bases left unmatched: 12. This CDR3 contains 15 residues. On this clone itself: No antigen is known for it.

Sequenced here: peripheral blood, sampled 28 days after the second dose of the MenACWY control vaccine. The genes are TRBV11-2 and TRBJ1-4; 7 bases are a match to TRBD1. This TCR was recovered from an adult who received the MenACWY meningococcal vaccine as a control. CDR3 DNA sequence: TGTGCCAGCAGCTCCCTGACAGGGCGTAGTGGAAAACTGTTTTTT. Protein product: CASSSLTGRSGKLFF.